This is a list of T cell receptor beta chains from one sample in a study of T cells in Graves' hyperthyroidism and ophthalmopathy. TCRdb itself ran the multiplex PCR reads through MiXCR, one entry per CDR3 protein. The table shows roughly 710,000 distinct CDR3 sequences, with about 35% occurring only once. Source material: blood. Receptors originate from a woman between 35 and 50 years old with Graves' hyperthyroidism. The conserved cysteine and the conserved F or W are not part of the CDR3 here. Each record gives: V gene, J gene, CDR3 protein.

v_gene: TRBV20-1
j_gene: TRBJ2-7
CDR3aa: SAVEGVLFGQY

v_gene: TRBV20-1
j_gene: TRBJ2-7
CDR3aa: SANPLDRGYEQY

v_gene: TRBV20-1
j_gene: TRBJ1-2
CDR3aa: SARVDSGHGYT

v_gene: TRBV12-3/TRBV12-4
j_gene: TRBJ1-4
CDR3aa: ASSLSEGREKLF

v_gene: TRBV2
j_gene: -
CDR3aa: ASSDTYNEQF

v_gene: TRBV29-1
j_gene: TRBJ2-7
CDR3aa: SVDYGFGVEQY

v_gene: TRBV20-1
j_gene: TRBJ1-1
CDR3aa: SAQGQSAEAF

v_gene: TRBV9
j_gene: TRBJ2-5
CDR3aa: ASSEGTSGGQETQY

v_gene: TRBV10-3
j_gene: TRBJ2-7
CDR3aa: AISTMDRDGQY

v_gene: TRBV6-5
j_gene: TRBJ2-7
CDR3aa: ASSPTTDRVYEQY

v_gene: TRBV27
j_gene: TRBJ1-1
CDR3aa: ASSLAGRNRNTEAF

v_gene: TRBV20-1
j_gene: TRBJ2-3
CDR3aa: SARDLGVDGTQY

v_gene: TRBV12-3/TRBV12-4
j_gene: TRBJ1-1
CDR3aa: ASGGQQNTEAF